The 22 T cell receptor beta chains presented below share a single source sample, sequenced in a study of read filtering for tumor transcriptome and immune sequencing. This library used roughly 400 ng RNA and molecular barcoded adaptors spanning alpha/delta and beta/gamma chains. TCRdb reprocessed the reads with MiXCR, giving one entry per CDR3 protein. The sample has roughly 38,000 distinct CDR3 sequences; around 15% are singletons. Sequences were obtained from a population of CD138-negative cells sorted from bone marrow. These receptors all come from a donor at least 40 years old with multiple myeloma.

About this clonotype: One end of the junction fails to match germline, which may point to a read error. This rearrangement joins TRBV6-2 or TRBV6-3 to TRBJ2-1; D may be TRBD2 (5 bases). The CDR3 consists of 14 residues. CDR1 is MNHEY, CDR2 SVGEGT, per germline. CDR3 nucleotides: TGTGCCAGCAGTCGGGATACCTCCTACAACGAGCGGTTCTTC. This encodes CASSRDTSYNERFF.

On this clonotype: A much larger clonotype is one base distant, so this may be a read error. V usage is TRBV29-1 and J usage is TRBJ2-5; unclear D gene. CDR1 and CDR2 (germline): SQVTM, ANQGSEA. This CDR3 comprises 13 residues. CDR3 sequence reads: CSVVSRSQETQCF. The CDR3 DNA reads TGCAGCGTTGTCAGCAGATCCCAAGAGACCCAGTGCTTC.

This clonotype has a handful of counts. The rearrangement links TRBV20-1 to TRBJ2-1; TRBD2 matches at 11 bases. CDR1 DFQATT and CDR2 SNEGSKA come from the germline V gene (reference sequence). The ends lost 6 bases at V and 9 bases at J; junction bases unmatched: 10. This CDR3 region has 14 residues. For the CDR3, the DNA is TGCAGTGCCTTCCTAGCGGGAGGATTACCTGAGCAGTTCTTC. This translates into CSAFLAGGLPEQFF.

The CDR3, as DNA: TGTGCCAGCAGTTACCGCCTGACTAGCGGGAGTTACGAGCAGTACTTC. It yields the protein CASSYRLTSGSYEQYF. The chain carries TRBV6-6 and TRBJ2-7; 12 positions agree with TRBD2. CDR3 size: 16 residues. Trimming at V came to 2 bases and at J to 4 bases, leaving 6 bases not matched to a gene. Germline CDR1 is MNHNY and CDR2 is SVGAGI (reference sequence).

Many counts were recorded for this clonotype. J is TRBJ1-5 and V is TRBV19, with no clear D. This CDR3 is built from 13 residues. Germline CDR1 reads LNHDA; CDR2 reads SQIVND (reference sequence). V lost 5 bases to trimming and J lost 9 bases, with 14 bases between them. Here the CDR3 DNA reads TGTGCCAGTAGTCTCGAGGTCCTCGGGCCCCAGCATTTT. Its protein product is CASSLEVLGPQHF.

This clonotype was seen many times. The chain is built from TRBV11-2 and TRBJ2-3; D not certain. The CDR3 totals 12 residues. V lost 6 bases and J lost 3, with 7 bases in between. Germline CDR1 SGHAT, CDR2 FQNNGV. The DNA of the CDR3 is TGTGCCAGCAGGGTGAGAACAGATACGCAGTATTTT. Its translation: CASRVRTDTQYF. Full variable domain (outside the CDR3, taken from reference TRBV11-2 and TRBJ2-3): EAGVAQSPRYKIIEKRQSVAFWCNPISGHATLYWYQQILGQGPKLLIQFQNNGVVDDSQLPKDRFSAERLKGVDSTLKIQPAKLEDSAVYLCASRVRTDTQYFGPGTRLTVL.

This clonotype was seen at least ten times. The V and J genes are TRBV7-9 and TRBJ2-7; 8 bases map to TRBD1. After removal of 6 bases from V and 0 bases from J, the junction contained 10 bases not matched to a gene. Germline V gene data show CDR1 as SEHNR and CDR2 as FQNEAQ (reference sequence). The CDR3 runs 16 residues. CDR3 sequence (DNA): TGTGCCAGCAGACCGATGGACAGGGCAAACTCCTACGAGCAGTACTTC. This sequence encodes CASRPMDRANSYEQYF.

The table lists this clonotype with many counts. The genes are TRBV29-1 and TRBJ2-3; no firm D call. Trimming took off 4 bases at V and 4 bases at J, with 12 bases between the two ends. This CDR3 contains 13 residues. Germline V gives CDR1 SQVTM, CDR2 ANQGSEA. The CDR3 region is CSVVRPTADTQYF. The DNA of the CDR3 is TGCAGCGTTGTTAGGCCTACGGCAGATACGCAGTATTTT.

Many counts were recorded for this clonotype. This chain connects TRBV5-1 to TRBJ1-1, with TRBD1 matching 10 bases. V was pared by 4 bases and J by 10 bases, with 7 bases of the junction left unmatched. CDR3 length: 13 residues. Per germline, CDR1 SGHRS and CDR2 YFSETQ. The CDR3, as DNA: TGCGCCAGCAGCCCAGGACAGGGGGAGGTAGCTTTCTTT. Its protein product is CASSPGQGEVAFF.

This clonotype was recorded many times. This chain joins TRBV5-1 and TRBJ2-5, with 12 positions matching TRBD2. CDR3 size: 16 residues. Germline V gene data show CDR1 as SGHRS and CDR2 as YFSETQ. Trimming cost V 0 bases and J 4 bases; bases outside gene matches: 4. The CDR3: CASSLGLAGDLETQYF. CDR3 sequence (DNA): TGCGCCAGCAGCTTGGGACTAGCGGGAGATCTAGAGACCCAGTACTTC.

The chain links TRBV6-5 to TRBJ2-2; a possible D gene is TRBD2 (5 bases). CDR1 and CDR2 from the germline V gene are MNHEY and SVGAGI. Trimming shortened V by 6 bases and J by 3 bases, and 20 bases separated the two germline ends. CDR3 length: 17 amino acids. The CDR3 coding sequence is TGTGCCAGCAGCTACGCTGAGGGATTAGGGTACACCGGGGAGCTGTTTTTT. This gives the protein CASSYAEGLGYTGELFF.

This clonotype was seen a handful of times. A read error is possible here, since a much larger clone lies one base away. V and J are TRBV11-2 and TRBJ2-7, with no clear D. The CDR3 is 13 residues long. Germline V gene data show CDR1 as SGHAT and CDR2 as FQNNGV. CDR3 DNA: TGTACCAGCAGCCCGCCTGTCGATTACGAGCAGTACTTC. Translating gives CTSSPPVDYEQYF.

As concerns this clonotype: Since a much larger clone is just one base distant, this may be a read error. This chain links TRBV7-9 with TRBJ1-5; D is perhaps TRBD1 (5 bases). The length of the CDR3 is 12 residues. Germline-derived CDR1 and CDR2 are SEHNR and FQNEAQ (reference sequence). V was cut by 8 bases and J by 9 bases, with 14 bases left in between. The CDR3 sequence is CASGWPGGPQHF. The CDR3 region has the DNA TGTGCCAGCGGCTGGCCCGGGGGGCCCCAGCATTTT.

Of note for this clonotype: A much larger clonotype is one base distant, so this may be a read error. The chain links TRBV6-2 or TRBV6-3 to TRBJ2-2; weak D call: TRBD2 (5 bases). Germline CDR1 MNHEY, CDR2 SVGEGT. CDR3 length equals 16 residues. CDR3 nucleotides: TGTGCCAGCAGTCGCGTCAAGCCTCAGAACACCGGGGAGCTGGTTTTT. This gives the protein CASSRVKPQNTGELVF.

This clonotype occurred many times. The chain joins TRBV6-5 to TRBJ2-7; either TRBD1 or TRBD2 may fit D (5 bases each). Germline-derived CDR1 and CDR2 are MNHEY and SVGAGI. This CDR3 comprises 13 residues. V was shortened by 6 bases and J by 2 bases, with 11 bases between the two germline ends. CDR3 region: CASRSSGPYEQYF. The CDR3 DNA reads TGTGCCAGCAGGTCTTCGGGACCCTACGAGCAGTACTTC.

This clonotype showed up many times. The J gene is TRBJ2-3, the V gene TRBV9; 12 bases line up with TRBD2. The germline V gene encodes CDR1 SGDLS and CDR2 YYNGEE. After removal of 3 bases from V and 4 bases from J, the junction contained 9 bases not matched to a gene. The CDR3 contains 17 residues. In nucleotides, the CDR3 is TGTGCCAGCAGCGGGGGACTAGCGGGCATGGTTCCAGATACGCAGTATTTT. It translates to CASSGGLAGMVPDTQYF.

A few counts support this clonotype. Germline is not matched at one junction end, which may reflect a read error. This CDR3 is CSANREIQEAQYF. The CDR3 DNA sequence: TGCAGTGCCAATCGGGAGATTCAAGAGGCCCAGTACTTC. This chain connects TRBV20-1 to TRBJ2-5, with D perhaps matching TRBD2 (6 bases). Germline V CDR1 and CDR2: DFQATT, SNEGSKA (reference sequence). The CDR3 runs 13 residues.

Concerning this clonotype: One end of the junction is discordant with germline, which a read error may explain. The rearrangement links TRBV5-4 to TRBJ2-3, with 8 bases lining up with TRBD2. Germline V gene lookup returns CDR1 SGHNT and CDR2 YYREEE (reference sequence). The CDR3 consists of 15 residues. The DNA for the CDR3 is TGTGCCAGTAGCTCCTTGCGAGCGGGAGCAGATACGCAGTATTTT. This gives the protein CASSSLRAGADTQYF. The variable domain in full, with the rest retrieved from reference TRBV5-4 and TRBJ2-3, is ETGVTQSPTHLIKTRGQQVTLRCSSQSGHNTVSWYQQALGQGPQFIFQYYREEENGRGNFPPRFSGLQFPNYSSELNVNALELDDSALYLCASSSLRAGADTQYFGPGTRLTVL.

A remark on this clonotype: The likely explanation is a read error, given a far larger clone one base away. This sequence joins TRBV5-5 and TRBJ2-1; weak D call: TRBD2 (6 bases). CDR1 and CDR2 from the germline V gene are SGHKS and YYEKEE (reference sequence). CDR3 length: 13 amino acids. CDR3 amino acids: CASSSGTYNEQFF. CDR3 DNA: TGCGCCAGCAGCTCGGGGACTTACAATGAGCAGTTCTTC.

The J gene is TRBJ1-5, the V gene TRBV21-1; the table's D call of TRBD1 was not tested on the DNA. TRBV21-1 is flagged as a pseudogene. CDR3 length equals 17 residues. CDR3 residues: CASSHRDRLYSNQPQHF. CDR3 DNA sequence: TGTGCCAGCAGCCACCGGGACAGATTATATAGCAATCAGCCCCAGCATTTT.

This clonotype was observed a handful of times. CDR3 residues: CASSTHLAGLAKNIQYF. The CDR3 DNA is TGTGCCAGCAGCACACACCTAGCGGGACTAGCCAAAAACATTCAGTACTTC. The rearrangement joins TRBV11-2 to TRBJ2-4; 9 positions match TRBD2. The CDR3 is 17 amino acids. V lost 5 bases, J lost 0 bases, and 8 bases stayed unmatched. Germline V CDR1 and CDR2: SGHAT, FQNNGV.

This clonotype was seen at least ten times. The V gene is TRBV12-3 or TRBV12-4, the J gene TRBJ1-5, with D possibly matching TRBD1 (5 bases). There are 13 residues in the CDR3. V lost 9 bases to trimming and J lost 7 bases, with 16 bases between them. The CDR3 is CASSMGGNQPQHF. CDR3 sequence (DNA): TGTGCCAGTTCGATGGGGGGTAACCAGCCCCAGCATTTT.